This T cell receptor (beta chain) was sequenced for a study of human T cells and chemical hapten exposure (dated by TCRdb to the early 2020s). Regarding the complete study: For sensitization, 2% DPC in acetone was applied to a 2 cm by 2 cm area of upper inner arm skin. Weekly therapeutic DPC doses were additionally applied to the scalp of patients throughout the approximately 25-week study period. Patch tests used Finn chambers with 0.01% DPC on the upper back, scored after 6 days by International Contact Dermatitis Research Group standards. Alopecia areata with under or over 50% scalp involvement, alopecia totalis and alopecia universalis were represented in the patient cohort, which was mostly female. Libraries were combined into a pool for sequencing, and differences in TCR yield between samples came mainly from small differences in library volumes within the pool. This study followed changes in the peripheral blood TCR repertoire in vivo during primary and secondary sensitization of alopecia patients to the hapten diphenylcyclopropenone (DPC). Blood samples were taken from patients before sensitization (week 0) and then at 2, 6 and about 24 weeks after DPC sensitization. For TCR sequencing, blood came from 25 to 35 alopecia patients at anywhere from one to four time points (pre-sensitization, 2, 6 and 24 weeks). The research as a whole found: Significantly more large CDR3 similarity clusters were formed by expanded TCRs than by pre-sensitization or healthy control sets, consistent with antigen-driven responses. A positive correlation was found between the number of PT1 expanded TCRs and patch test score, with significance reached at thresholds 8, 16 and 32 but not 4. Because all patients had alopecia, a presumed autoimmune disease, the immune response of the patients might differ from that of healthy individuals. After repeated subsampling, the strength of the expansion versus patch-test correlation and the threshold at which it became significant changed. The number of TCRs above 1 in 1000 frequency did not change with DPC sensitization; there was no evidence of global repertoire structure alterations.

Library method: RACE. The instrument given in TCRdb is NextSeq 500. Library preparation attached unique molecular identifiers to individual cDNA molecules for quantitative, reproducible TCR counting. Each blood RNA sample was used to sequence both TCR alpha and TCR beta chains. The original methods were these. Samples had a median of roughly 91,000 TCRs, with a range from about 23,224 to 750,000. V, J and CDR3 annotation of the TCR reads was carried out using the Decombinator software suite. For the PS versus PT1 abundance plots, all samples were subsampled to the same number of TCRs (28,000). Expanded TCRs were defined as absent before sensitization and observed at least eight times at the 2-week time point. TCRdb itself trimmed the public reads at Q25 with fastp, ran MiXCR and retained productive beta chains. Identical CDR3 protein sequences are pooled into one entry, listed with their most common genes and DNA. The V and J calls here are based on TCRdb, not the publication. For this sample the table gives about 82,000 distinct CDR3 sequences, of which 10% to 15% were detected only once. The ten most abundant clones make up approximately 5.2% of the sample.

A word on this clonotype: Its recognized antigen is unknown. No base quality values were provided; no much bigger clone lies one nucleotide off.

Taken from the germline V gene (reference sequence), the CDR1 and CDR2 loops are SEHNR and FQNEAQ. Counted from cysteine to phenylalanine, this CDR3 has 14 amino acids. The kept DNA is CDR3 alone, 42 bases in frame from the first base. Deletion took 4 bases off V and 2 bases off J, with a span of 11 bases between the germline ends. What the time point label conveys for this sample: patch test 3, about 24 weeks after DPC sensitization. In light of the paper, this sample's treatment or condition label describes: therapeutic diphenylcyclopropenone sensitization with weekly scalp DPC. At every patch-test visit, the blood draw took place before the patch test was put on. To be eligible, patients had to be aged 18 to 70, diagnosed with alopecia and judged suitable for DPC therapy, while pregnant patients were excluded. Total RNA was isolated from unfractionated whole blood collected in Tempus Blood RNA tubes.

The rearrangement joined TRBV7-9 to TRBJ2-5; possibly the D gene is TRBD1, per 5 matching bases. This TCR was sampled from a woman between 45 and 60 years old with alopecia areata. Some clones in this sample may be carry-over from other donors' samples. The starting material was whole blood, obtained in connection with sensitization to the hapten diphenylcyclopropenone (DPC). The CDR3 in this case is CASSSGHPQETQYF. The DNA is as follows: TGTGCCAGCAGCTCAGGACACCCGCAAGAGACCCAGTACTTC.